This T cell receptor beta chain came from a study of T cell repertoires in cytomegalovirus infection. Study context: Evidence of both CMV infection and a matching HLA type came from public TCR beta signatures. Broader study findings: Accumulated public TCR beta family frequency recognized individuals carrying CMV together with the relevant HLA. What dominated the ex vivo response were HLA-C-restricted CMV-specific TCR beta clonotypes.

From the reads, TCRdb called clonotypes with MiXCR, one entry per CDR3 protein. The table records some 400,000 distinct CDR3 sequences, approximately 18% of them present only once. Germline V lookup: CDR1 SGDLS, CDR2 YYNGEE. V was trimmed by 3 bases and J by 4 bases, leaving 18 bases between them. The CDR3 extends over 16 amino acids. A word on this clonotype: Its matching antigen is unknown.

The sample consisted of PBMCs. V gene TRBV9 combines with J gene TRBJ2-3; tentative D call: TRBD1 (7 bases). This receptor was identified in a human donor in good health (CMV status not recorded). Some clones in this sample may be carry-over from other donors' samples. CDR3 amino acids: CASSASGAGGPDTQYF. The DNA for the CDR3 is TGTGCCAGCAGCGCCTCCGGGGCAGGGGGGCCAGATACGCAGTATTTT.